These 15 T cell receptor beta chains were sequenced from one sample in a study of cytomegalovirus exposure and HLA in healthy donors. Clones were read by immunoSEQ multiplex PCR, and TCRdb kept only the in-frame ones, dropping some. The sample includes 200,000 to 300,000 clones, around 87% of them seen just once. Sequenced input: PBMCs. All receptors come from a young man in good health and CMV-seronegative.

The V gene is TRBV27, the J gene TRBJ1-1; 10 bases align to TRBD1. Germline V gene data show CDR1 as MNHEY and CDR2 as SMNVEV (reference sequence). The V segment lost 4 bases and the J segment 5 bases; nucleotides outside the gene matches: 13. The CDR3 has 17 residues. The CDR3 is CASSSTLADRGGTEAFF. CDR3 nucleotide sequence: TGTGCCAGCAGTTCAACCCTCGCGGACAGGGGGGGGACTGAAGCTTTCTTT.

This clone was counted only a few times. Other nucleotide sequences in the sample specify the same CDR3. The V call is TRBV4-1, the J call TRBJ2-7, with D hard to call. The CDR3 consists of 13 residues. CDR1 and CDR2 from the germline V gene are MGHRA and YSYEKL. Trimming pared 1 base from V and 3 bases from J, leaving 7 bases between. The CDR3 bases are TGCGCCAGCAGCCAAGTAAGAGACTACGAGCAGTACTTC. Protein sequence: CASSQVRDYEQYF.

J is TRBJ1-6 and V is TRBV6-5; no reliable D call. The CDR3 totals 15 residues. Trimming left V 10 bases short and J 9 bases short, with 22 bases between. CDR1 is MNHEY and CDR2 is SVGAGI in the germline V gene. CDR3 in DNA: TGTGCCACCGGGGATCTCGTGTCCGCTGCTTCACCCCTCCACTTT. Its protein is CATGDLVSAASPLHF.

V gene TRBV28 combines with J gene TRBJ2-3, with 8 bases fitting TRBD1. V lost 6 bases and J lost 4; bases outside the gene matches: 9. Germline lookup yields CDR1 MDHEN and CDR2 SYDVKM. The CDR3 extends over 15 amino acids. The CDR3 sequence: CASRPPGQDADTQYF. In DNA, the CDR3 is TGTGCCAGCAGGCCTCCGGGACAGGACGCAGATACGCAGTATTTT. The whole variable domain, filled in from reference TRBV28 and TRBJ2-3, reads DVKVTQSSRYLVKRTGEKVFLECVQDMDHENMFWYRQDPGLGLRLIYFSYDVKMKEKGDIPEGYSVSREKKERFSLILESASTNQTSMYLCASRPPGQDADTQYFGPGTRLTVL.

This chain links TRBV9 with TRBJ1-2; D unclear. Germline V gene data show CDR1 as SGDLS and CDR2 as YYNGEE. The CDR3 has 16 amino acids. V was trimmed by 3 bases and J by 0 bases, leaving 15 bases between them. Written as DNA, the CDR3 is TGTGCCAGCAGCGGAGACGGGTCCTCCACTAACTATGGCTACACCTTC. Protein sequence: CASSGDGSSTNYGYTF.

J is TRBJ1-2 and V is TRBV6-4, with D possibly matching TRBD1 (5 bases). The CDR3 covers 13 residues. Trimming took off 4 bases at V and 5 bases at J, with 11 bases between the two ends. Germline CDR1 and CDR2: MRHNA and SNTAGT. CDR3 DNA: TGTGCCAGCAGTGCCGGGGGACGGTATGGCTACACCTTC. Protein product: CASSAGGRYGYTF.

The chain recombines TRBV28 with TRBJ2-7, with 9 bases aligning to TRBD1. This CDR3 comprises 14 residues. Germline assignment: CDR1 MDHEN and CDR2 SYDVKM. Losses at the gene ends were 2 bases for V and 6 bases for J; bases not matched to a gene: 5. Written as DNA, the CDR3 is TGTGCCAGCAGTTTAACACAGGGGGCGGCCGAGCAGTACTTC. Protein product: CASSLTQGAAEQYF. The full variable domain, rest sourced from reference TRBV28 and TRBJ2-7, is DVKVTQSSRYLVKRTGEKVFLECVQDMDHENMFWYRQDPGLGLRLIYFSYDVKMKEKGDIPEGYSVSREKKERFSLILESASTNQTSMYLCASSLTQGAAEQYFGPGTRLTVT.

The V call is TRBV7-9, the J call TRBJ2-1, with TRBD2 matching over 8 bases. CDR1 and CDR2 from the germline V gene are SEHNR and FQNEAQ (reference sequence). CDR3 size: 16 residues. The junction had 4 bases not matched to a gene; V was cut back by 3 bases and J by 0 bases. The CDR3 nucleotides read TGTGCCAGCAGCTTCTCCGGGACTAGCTCCTACAATGAGCAGTTCTTC. Translating it yields CASSFSGTSSYNEQFF.

In this sample, this clone turned up once. V is TRBV2 and J is TRBJ2-5; 8 positions match TRBD2. Losses at the gene ends were 3 bases for V and 5 bases for J; bases not matched to a gene: 8. Per germline, CDR1 SNHLY and CDR2 FYNNEI. This CDR3 has 15 residues. The CDR3 reads CASSELSGGGETQYF. The CDR3 DNA reads as TGTGCCAGCAGTGAGCTCAGCGGGGGCGGGGAGACCCAGTACTTC. Combining the CDR3 with reference TRBV2 and TRBJ2-5 gives the whole variable domain EPEVTQTPSHQVTQMGQEVILRCVPISNHLYFYWYRQILGQKVEFLVSFYNNEISEKSEIFDDQFSVERPDGSNFTLKIRSTKLEDSAMYFCASSELSGGGETQYFGPGTRLLVL.

Regarding this clone: Relative to the germline gene, one junction end is altered; a read error may explain this. This sequence joins TRBV5-1 and TRBJ2-7; 8 bases align to TRBD2. CDR3 length equals 13 residues. Germline CDR1 and CDR2: SGHRS and YFSETQ. CDR3 amino acids: CASSRGGSSEQYF. The CDR3 DNA reads TGCGCCAGCAGCCGGGGGGGATCCTCCGAGCAGTACTTC. The full variable domain, in which reference TRBV5-1 and TRBJ2-7 provide the parts outside the CDR3, is KAGVTQTPRYLIKTRGQQVTLSCSPISGHRSVSWYQQTPGQGLQFLFEYFSETQRNKGNFPGRFSGRQFSNSRSEMNVSTLELGDSALYLCASSRGGSSEQYFGPGTRLTVT.

V and J are TRBV7-2 and TRBJ2-7; a weak D match, TRBD2 (7 bases). CDR3 size: 17 residues. Germline V gene data show CDR1 as SGHTA and CDR2 as FQGNSA. Trimming removed 1 base from V and 2 bases from J, with 18 bases in between. CDR3 in amino acids: CASSLVSGGHDTYEQYF. The CDR3 coding sequence is TGTGCCAGCAGCTTAGTGTCGGGGGGCCACGATACCTACGAGCAGTACTTC.

This chain joins TRBV11-2 and TRBJ1-1; D not resolved. Germline V lookup: CDR1 SGHAT, CDR2 FQNNGV. The V gene lost 0 bases and the J gene lost 9 bases, with 14 bases spanning the gap. The CDR3 covers 14 residues. The CDR3 sequence: CASSLEALAGKAFF. DNA for the CDR3: TGTGCCAGCAGCTTAGAAGCATTGGCGGGTAAAGCTTTCTTT.

The V gene is TRBV2, the J gene TRBJ1-1; D perhaps matches TRBD1 (6 bases). Trimming took 7 bases from V and 0 from J, leaving 9 bases between them. Germline values: CDR1 SNHLY, CDR2 FYNNEI. The CDR3 totals 13 residues. The CDR3 bases are TGTGCCAGCACCGACAGGTTGAACACTGAAGCTTTCTTT. This gives the protein CASTDRLNTEAFF.

This clone has a single count. The chain joins TRBV5-1 to TRBJ1-1; 7 nucleotides line up with TRBD1. This CDR3 is 15 amino acids long. The V gene's germline CDR1 is SGHRS and CDR2 YFSETQ. The trim removed 0 bases at V and 5 bases at J, leaving 7 bases unmatched. CDR3 in amino acids: CASSLEAGGRTEAFF. The CDR3 DNA is TGCGCCAGCAGCTTGGAGGCAGGGGGTCGGACTGAAGCTTTCTTT.

CDR3 in DNA: TGTGCCAGCAGCTCACCAATTAGCGGGAGCACCACACACAATGAGCAGTTCTTC. This encodes CASSSPISGSTTHNEQFF. The chain is built from TRBV5-6 and TRBJ2-1; 9 bases agree with TRBD2. V trimming: 3 bases; J trimming: 5 bases; junction bases outside the gene matches: 15. The CDR3 has 18 amino acids. Germline CDR1 SGHDT, CDR2 YYEEEE.